This entry is about one TCR beta chain. The germline CDR1 and CDR2 sequences are SNHLY and FYNNEI. The CDR3 covers 14 residues. The V end lost 6 bases, the J end lost 8 bases, and 19 bases lay between the germline ends. The data derive from a study of blood T cell repertoires in COVID-19. The table came from immunoSEQ multiplex PCR; TCRdb's copy has only in-frame clones and leaves some out. The profile covers 20,000 to 25,000 clones, with roughly 90% appearing a single time and about 6% taken by the ten largest. The sequence came from a human donor in a cohort sampled during active COVID-19. The chain has TRBV2 and TRBJ1-2; D may be TRBD1 (6 bases). Specimen: peripheral blood. The CDR3 coding sequence is TGTGCCAGCAGCCCACAGGGTCGCGTTTCAGGCTACACCTTC. Its translation is CASSPQGRVSGYTF.